The sequence of this TCR beta chain was determined in a study of T-cell memory formation after mild COVID-19 listed by TCRdb under 2021. At the level of the whole study: TCR sequence clusters from the two donors were largely donor specific. The cohort was made up of two young adult volunteers, one female and one male, who were previously healthy. T-cell clones expanding and contracting after mild COVID-19 in two donors were tracked by longitudinal TCRalpha and TCRbeta repertoire sequencing.

Compared with germline, V lacks 4 bases and J lacks 5 bases; bases without a gene match: 9. Spanning cysteine to phenylalanine, the CDR3 consists of 17 amino acids. This entry keeps only the CDR3 DNA: 51 bases, framed from base 1. The germline V gene (reference sequence) sets CDR1 to MNHEY and CDR2 to SMNVEV. Sequencing was performed on an Illumina NovaSeq 6000. TCRalpha and TCRbeta cDNA libraries were constructed by 5'RACE with constant-segment primers, with sample barcodes and unique molecular identifiers being introduced. Trizol reagent was used to extract RNA from every sample. Library amplification was performed in two PCR steps, and a second sample barcode and Illumina TruSeq adapters were introduced in the second step. Sequencing of the libraries was done on an Illumina NovaSeq, producing 2 x 150 bp paired-end reads. The study's processing was this. With migec v1.2.7, reads were demultiplexed and then collapsed into UMI-guided consensus sequences. With mixcr v2.1.11, UMI consensuses were aligned to TRA and TRB V and J templates and assembled into clonotypes. Expanded or contracted clonotypes were those called significant by both edgeR and NoisET, with noise models trained on biological replicates. For edgeR calls, the thresholds were a false discovery rate-adjusted p below 0.01 and a log2 fold-change of 1. As an exploratory analysis of dynamics, max-normalized trajectories of the 1000 most abundant clonotypes were examined with PCA combined with hierarchical clustering. Separately sequenced CD4+ and CD8+ repertoires were used to assign the CD4 or CD8 phenotype of responding clones. The public reads were quality trimmed at Q25 with fastp and then assembled into clones with MiXCR by TCRdb, keeping productive beta chains. Merged by CDR3 protein, the rows form single entries marked with the most common genes and DNA. TCRdb, not the authors, supplied the V and J calls. The sample table shows 350,000 to 400,000 distinct CDR3 sequences, and around 20% are seen once. Of the sample, roughly an eighth is held by the ten largest clones.

Ficoll-Paque density gradient centrifugation was the method used to isolate PBMCs. This clonotype was picked up a small number of times. Its specific antigen is unknown. No quality values exist for individual bases; no much larger clone is one base distant. Beyond this particular receptor, the publication reports: The second-wave clones that peaked on day 37 were not confirmed to be SARS-CoV-2 specific. Clones that contracted from day 15 to 85 showed balanced CD4/CD8 phenotypes, whereas a second wave of clones that expanded from day 15 to 37 leaned towards CD4+. Some responding clones were detected in pre-infection memory, suggesting pre-existing cross-reactive memory T cells joined the SARS-CoV-2 response. Only a couple of mild cases were covered by the study, and larger cohorts that include severe cases with pre-infection samples were considered necessary. Contracting CD4+ clones turned up mainly in the CM and EM memory subsets, whereas EMRA was where CD8+ clones were enriched.

The source of this sequence is an adult woman who had mild COVID-19 (a few samples of this study predate the infection). The sample titles of this study are shuffled in the database, so cell type and time point are left out; the donor was told from shared clones. Rearrangement joined TRBV27 to TRBJ2-2, with TRBD1 matching 11 junction bases. Sequenced: PBMCs or a T cell subset sorted from them (not recorded which). The DNA sequence is as follows: TGTGCCAGCAGTTGGACAGGGGGCTCGTTGATTACCGGGGAGCTGTTTTTT. Translated, it reads CASSWTGGSLITGELFF.